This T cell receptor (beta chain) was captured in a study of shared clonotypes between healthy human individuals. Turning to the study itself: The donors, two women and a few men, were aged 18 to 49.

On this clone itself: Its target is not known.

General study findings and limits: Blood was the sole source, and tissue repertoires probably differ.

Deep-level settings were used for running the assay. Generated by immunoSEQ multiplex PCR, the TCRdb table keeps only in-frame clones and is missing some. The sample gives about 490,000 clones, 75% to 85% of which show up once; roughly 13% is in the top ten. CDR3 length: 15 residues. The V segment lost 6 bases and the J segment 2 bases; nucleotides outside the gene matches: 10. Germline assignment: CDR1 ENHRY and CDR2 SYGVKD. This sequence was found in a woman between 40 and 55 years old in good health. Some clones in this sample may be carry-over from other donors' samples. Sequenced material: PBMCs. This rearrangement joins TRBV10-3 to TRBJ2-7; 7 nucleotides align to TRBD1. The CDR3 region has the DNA TGTGCCATCAGCGCAACCCCGGGACAGACCTACGAGCAGTACTTC. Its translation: CAISATPGQTYEQYF.